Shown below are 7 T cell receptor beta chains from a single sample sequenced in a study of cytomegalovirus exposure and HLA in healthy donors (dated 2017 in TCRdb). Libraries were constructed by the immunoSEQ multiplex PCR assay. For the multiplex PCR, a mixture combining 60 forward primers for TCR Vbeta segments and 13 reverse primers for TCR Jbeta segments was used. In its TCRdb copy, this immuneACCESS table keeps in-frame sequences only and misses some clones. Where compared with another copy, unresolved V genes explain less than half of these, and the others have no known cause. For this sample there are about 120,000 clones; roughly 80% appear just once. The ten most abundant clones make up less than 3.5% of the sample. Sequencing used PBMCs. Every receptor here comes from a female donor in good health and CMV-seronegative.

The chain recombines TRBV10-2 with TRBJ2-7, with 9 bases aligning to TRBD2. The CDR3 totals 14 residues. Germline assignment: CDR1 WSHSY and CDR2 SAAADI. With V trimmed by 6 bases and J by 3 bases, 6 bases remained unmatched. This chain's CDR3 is CASRAGGGGYEQYF. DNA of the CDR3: TGCGCCAGCAGGGCGGGGGGGGGCGGCTACGAGCAGTACTTC.

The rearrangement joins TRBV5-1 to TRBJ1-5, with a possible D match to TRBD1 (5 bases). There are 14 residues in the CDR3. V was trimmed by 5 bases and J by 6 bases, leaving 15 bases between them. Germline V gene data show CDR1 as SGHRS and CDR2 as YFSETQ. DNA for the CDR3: TGCGCCAGCAGGAGGGACGGGGGGAGTCAGCCCCAGCATTTT. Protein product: CASRRDGGSQPQHF.

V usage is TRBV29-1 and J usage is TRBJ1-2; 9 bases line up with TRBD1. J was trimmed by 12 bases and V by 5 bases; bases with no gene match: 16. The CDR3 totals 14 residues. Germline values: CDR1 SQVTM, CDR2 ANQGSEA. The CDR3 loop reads CSVRFSDRGLVHTF. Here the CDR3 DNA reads TGCAGCGTTAGGTTTTCGGACAGGGGTTTAGTCCACACCTTC.

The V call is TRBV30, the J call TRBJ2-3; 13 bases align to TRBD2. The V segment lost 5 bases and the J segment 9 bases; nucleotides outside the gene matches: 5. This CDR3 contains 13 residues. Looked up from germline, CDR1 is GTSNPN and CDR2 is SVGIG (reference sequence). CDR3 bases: TGTGCCTGGTTGACTAGCGGGGGGCCCACGCAGTATTTT. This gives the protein CAWLTSGGPTQYF. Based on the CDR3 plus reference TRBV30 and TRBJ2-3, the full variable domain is SQTIHQWPATLVQPVGSPLSLECTVEGTSNPNLYWYRQAAGRGLQLLFYSVGIGQISSEVPQNLSASRPQDRQFILSSKKLLLSDSGFYLCAWLTSGGPTQYFGPGTRLTVL.

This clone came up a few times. CDR3 loop: CASSARTDHTEAFF. The CDR3 nucleotides read TGTGCCAGCAGCGCCCGGACAGATCACACTGAAGCTTTCTTT. This chain connects TRBV7-9 to TRBJ1-1, with a possible D match to TRBD1 (6 bases). The CDR3 contains 14 residues. Per germline, CDR1 SEHNR and CDR2 FQNEAQ (reference sequence). V was shortened by 5 bases and J by 3 bases, with 13 bases between the two germline ends.

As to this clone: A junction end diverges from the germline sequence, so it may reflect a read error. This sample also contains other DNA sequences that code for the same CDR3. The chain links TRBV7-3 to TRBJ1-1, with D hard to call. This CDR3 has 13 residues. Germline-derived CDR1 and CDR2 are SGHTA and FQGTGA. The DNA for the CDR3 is TGTGCCAGCAGCTTGCAGGAAAACACCGAAGCTTTCTTT. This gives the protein CASSLQENTEAFF.

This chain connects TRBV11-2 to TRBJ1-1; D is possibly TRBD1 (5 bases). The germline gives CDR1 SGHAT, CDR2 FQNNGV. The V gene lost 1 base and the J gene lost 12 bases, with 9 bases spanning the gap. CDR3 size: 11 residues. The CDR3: CASSLGQFPFF. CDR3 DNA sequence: TGTGCCAGCAGCTTAGGACAGTTTCCTTTCTTT.